The text below deals with one TCR beta chain. Its antigen is unidentified. This record belongs to a study of T cells in localized non-small cell lung cancer. Libraries were prepared by immunoSEQ multiplex PCR; TCRdb keeps only in-frame clonotypes and omits some of them. The sample contains about 13,000 clones, approximately 86% of which appear only once. Study-wide findings and caveats: Uninvolved adjacent lung had more T cell clonality than any other tissue, topping tumor. An association was observed between higher blood T cell density and longer overall survival.

The V end was cut by 5 bases, the J end by 0 bases, with 4 bases between. The CDR3 sequence is 12 residues long. The V gene's germline CDR1 is MNHEY and CDR2 SMNVEV (reference sequence). The chain links TRBV27 to TRBJ1-2; unclear D gene. The sample in question was peripheral blood, obtained before any cancer treatment. The source is a male donor at least 60 years old with stage III lung adenocarcinoma. The CDR3 sequence: CASSTANYGYTF. DNA of the CDR3: TGTGCCAGCAGTACAGCTAACTATGGCTACACCTTC.